The 32 T cell receptor beta chains below all came from one sample that was sequenced in a study of blood T cell repertoires in COVID-19. Assay used: immunoSEQ multiplex PCR; TCRdb lists only in-frame clones, some missing. The sample lists some 200,000 clones, 80% to 90% occurring once. The sequenced sample was PBMCs or T cells enriched from blood (not recorded which). The receptor set was obtained from a woman under 30 in a cohort exposed to, infected with or recovered from COVID-19 (not recorded which).

In regard to this clone: The identical CDR3 is also encoded by other nucleotide sequences in the sample. V usage is TRBV5-6 and J usage is TRBJ1-4; D remains unclear. Trimming took 0 bases from V and 4 from J, leaving 10 bases between them. Germline V CDR1 and CDR2: SGHDT, YYEEEE. This CDR3 is built from 15 residues. The DNA of the CDR3 is TGTGCCAGCAGCTTGGGGGCAGGCCTTAATGAAAAACTGTTTTTT. Encoded protein: CASSLGAGLNEKLFF.

This chain uses TRBV10-3 with TRBJ1-1, with 12 positions matching TRBD1. The trim removed 4 bases at V and 8 bases at J, leaving 11 bases unmatched. Germline assignment: CDR1 ENHRY and CDR2 SYGVKD. This CDR3 has 16 residues. This chain's CDR3 is CAISGPSGTGGGEAFF. The CDR3 nucleotides read TGTGCCATCAGTGGCCCCTCCGGGACAGGGGGCGGGGAAGCTTTCTTT.

V gene TRBV4-1 combines with J gene TRBJ2-1; 9 nucleotides align to TRBD2. This CDR3 region has 16 residues. V was clipped by 1 base and J by 3 bases; unmatched bases: 4. Per the germline V gene, CDR1 is MGHRA and CDR2 is YSYEKL. CDR3 sequence (DNA): TGCGCCAGCAGCCAAGGACTAGCGGAGATCTACAATGAGCAGTTCTTC. Translated: CASSQGLAEIYNEQFF.

The J gene is TRBJ2-3, the V gene TRBV5-4, with D perhaps TRBD2 (6 bases). Germline assignment: CDR1 SGHNT and CDR2 YYREEE (reference sequence). This CDR3 has 17 residues. V lost 0 bases and J lost 0, with 14 bases in between. CDR3 residues: CASSLGVLSGSTDTQYF. As DNA, the CDR3 is TGTGCCAGCAGCTTGGGGGTGCTAAGCGGGAGCACAGATACGCAGTATTTT.

The J gene is TRBJ1-5, the V gene TRBV6-6; no clear D gene. CDR1 is MNHNY, CDR2 SVGAGI, per germline (reference sequence). The V gene lost 7 bases and the J gene lost 2 bases, with 18 bases spanning the gap. The CDR3 extends over 16 amino acids. This chain's CDR3 is CASTQASPSGNQPQHF. The CDR3 coding sequence is TGTGCCAGCACCCAAGCATCGCCCTCGGGCAATCAGCCCCAGCATTTT.

The V call is TRBV7-3, the J call TRBJ1-6, with TRBD1 matching over 8 bases. CDR3 length equals 14 residues. Germline assignment: CDR1 SGHTA and CDR2 FQGTGA. V dropped 5 bases and J dropped 9; count of bases not matched to a gene: 6. Here the CDR3 reads CASSRQGQGSPLHF. CDR3 coding DNA: TGTGCCAGCAGCCGACAGGGGCAGGGTTCACCCCTCCACTTT. The variable domain in full, with the rest retrieved from reference TRBV7-3 and TRBJ1-6, is GAGVSQTPSNKVTEKGKYVELRCDPISGHTALYWYRQSLGQGPEFLIYFQGTGAADDSGLPNDRFFAVRPEGSVSTLKIQRTERGDSAVYLCASSRQGQGSPLHFGNGTRLTVT.

V and J are TRBV6-1 and TRBJ1-2; D is undetermined. The CDR3 loop spans 14 amino acids. CDR1 MNHNS and CDR2 SASEGT come from the germline V gene. Trimming took 3 bases from V and 1 from J, leaving 9 bases between them. For the CDR3, the DNA is TGTGCCAGCAGTGATAGTAACAGTAACTATGGCTACACCTTC. Protein sequence: CASSDSNSNYGYTF.

This clone was detected only once. The V gene is TRBV12-3 or TRBV12-4, the J gene TRBJ2-2, with a possible D match to TRBD2 (5 bases). The CDR3 is 13 residues long. V was pared by 10 bases and J by 4 bases, with 13 bases between. The CDR3 bases are TGTGCCACCCTCCGGGGAGTCACCGGGGAGCTGTTTTTT. As protein: CATLRGVTGELFF.

The rearrangement joins TRBV2 to TRBJ2-7; 8 bases fit TRBD1. Germline V CDR1 and CDR2: SNHLY, FYNNEI. This CDR3 has 15 amino acids. J was trimmed by 2 bases and V by 3 bases; bases with no gene match: 6. CDR3 residues: CASSDSDRVTYEQYF. For the CDR3, the DNA is TGTGCCAGCAGTGATTCGGACAGGGTTACCTACGAGCAGTACTTC.

The chain is built from TRBV10-3 and TRBJ1-1; D is perhaps TRBD1 (5 bases). Germline-derived CDR1 and CDR2 are ENHRY and SYGVKD. This CDR3 is built from 13 residues. Trimming removed 5 bases at V and 4 bases at J, with 11 bases between. The CDR3, as DNA: TGTGCCATCAGTAAACAGGTAGTCACTGAAGCTTTCTTT. Amino acid sequence: CAISKQVVTEAFF.

This chain links TRBV6-2 or TRBV6-3 with TRBJ2-3; 7 nucleotides line up with TRBD2. The CDR3 length is 16 residues. CDR1 is MNHEY and CDR2 is SVGEGT in the germline V gene. V shed 5 bases and J 1 base; nucleotides not matched to a gene: 9. CDR3 nucleotide sequence: TGTGCCAGCAGTGACACAAGGGAGGGGCGCACAGATACGCAGTATTTT. Amino acid sequence: CASSDTREGRTDTQYF.

The chain has TRBV12-5 and TRBJ2-7; 7 bases match TRBD1. J gave up 0 bases and V 4 bases, and 3 bases lay outside the gene matches. The CDR3 consists of 14 residues. Per the germline V gene, CDR1 is LGHNT and CDR2 is FRNRAP. CDR3 sequence: CASGSGTDSYEQYF. The CDR3 nucleotides read TGTGCTAGTGGTTCCGGGACAGACTCCTACGAGCAGTACTTC.

This clone was detected only once. This chain connects TRBV29-1 to TRBJ2-1, with D possibly being TRBD2 (6 bases). This CDR3 is built from 11 residues. V lost 6 bases, J lost 4 bases, and 7 bases lay in between. Germline loops: CDR1 SQVTM, CDR2 ANQGSEA. The CDR3 loop is CSVAGYNEQFF. The CDR3 nucleotides read TGCAGCGTCGCGGGGTACAATGAGCAGTTCTTC.

The count of this clone is one. V gene TRBV7-9 combines with J gene TRBJ1-2, with a tentative D call TRBD1 (6 bases). Germline V gene sequence: CDR1 SEHNR, CDR2 FQNEAQ (reference sequence). Trimming cost V 5 bases and J 1 base, with 14 bases left between them. This CDR3 contains 15 residues. The CDR3, as DNA: TGTGCCAGCAGCATCCTGGACAGTGGTAACTATGGCTACACCTTC. Its protein is CASSILDSGNYGYTF.

J is TRBJ1-1 and V is TRBV28; no firm D call. The CDR3 extends over 16 amino acids. Germline CDR1 reads MDHEN; CDR2 reads SYDVKM. Trimming stripped 7 bases from V and 4 bases from J, with 22 bases between. Here the CDR3 DNA reads TGTGCCAGCACCACTCCCTCCGGGATCGGGGTCACTGAAGCTTTCTTT. It is translated as CASTTPSGIGVTEAFF. Drawing the rest from reference TRBV28 and TRBJ1-1, the complete variable domain is DVKVTQSSRYLVKRTGEKVFLECVQDMDHENMFWYRQDPGLGLRLIYFSYDVKMKEKGDIPEGYSVSREKKERFSLILESASTNQTSMYLCASTTPSGIGVTEAFFGQGTRLTVV.

The V and J genes are TRBV6-5 and TRBJ1-2; 7 nucleotides align to TRBD1. This CDR3 contains 12 residues. Trimming cost V 5 bases and J 8 bases; bases outside gene matches: 5. Germline values: CDR1 MNHEY, CDR2 SVGAGI. For the CDR3, the DNA is TGTGCCAGCAGTCTGACAGGGAGGGGCTACACCTTC. Encoded protein: CASSLTGRGYTF.

This clone was seen a handful of times. The rearrangement joins TRBV7-8 to TRBJ2-1; 14 nucleotides align to TRBD2. After removal of 5 bases from V and 7 bases from J, the junction contained 7 bases not matched to a gene. Germline values: CDR1 SGHVS, CDR2 FQNEAQ. This CDR3 has 16 amino acids. The CDR3 region is CASSRLAGGLWNEQFF. The CDR3 DNA is TGTGCCAGCAGCCGACTAGCGGGAGGGCTGTGGAATGAGCAGTTCTTC.

This clone was seen a single time. CDR3 protein: CASSSPSGPTEAFF. For the CDR3, the DNA is TGTGCCAGCAGTTCCCCCTCGGGTCCCACTGAAGCTTTCTTT. This rearrangement joins TRBV28 to TRBJ1-1; no definite D call. Germline CDR1 and CDR2: MDHEN and SYDVKM. This CDR3 contains 14 residues. The ends were cut back, 4 bases at V and 4 bases at J, with 13 bases in the middle.

The CDR3 sequence: CATSDSGTGWNEQFF. The CDR3 region has the DNA TGTGCCACCAGTGACTCCGGGACAGGGTGGAATGAGCAGTTCTTC. This chain connects TRBV24-1 to TRBJ2-1; 9 bases are shared with TRBD1. The germline gives CDR1 KGHDR, CDR2 SFDVKD. The CDR3 loop spans 15 amino acids. After removal of 4 bases from V and 7 bases from J, the junction contained 7 bases not matched to a gene.

V usage is TRBV5-1 and J usage is TRBJ1-1, with 7 bases lining up with TRBD1. V gave up 7 bases and J gave up 1 base; unmatched junction bases: 13. CDR3 length: 16 residues. Germline lookup yields CDR1 SGHRS and CDR2 YFSETQ. For the CDR3, the DNA is TGCGCCAGCCGCCACTACTACAGGGGCCCGAACACTGAAGCTTTCTTT. Translating gives CASRHYYRGPNTEAFF.

The chain carries TRBV28 and TRBJ1-2, with a weak D call TRBD1 (5 bases). V lost 7 bases and J lost 5, with 11 bases in between. The CDR3 length is 12 residues. CDR1 is MDHEN and CDR2 is SYDVKM in the germline V gene. CDR3 sequence (DNA): TGTGCCAGCACTCAGGGCGAATATGGCTACACCTTC. Amino acid sequence: CASTQGEYGYTF.

This rearrangement joins TRBV29-1 to TRBJ1-5, with 8 bases fitting TRBD1. CDR3 length equals 13 residues. Germline assignment: CDR1 SQVTM and CDR2 ANQGSEA. The V gene end was trimmed by 5 bases and the J gene end by 4 bases; junction bases not matched to a gene: 4. CDR3 region: CSVSTGGNQPQHF. In DNA, the CDR3 is TGCAGCGTTTCCACAGGGGGTAATCAGCCCCAGCATTTT.

The chain is built from TRBV18 and TRBJ2-1; the match to TRBD2 covers 11 bases. Unmatched junction bases numbered 3, after V lost 6 bases and J lost 5 bases. The CDR3 totals 14 residues. Germline CDR1 and CDR2: KGHSH and LQKENI. The chain's CDR3 is CASSTSGTHNEQFF. CDR3 nucleotide sequence: TGTGCCAGCTCGACTAGCGGGACACACAATGAGCAGTTCTTC.

The rearrangement links TRBV5-1 to TRBJ2-7; D may be TRBD2 (6 bases). CDR1 SGHRS and CDR2 YFSETQ come from the germline V gene. V was pared by 7 bases and J by 4 bases, with 15 bases between. The CDR3 is 13 residues long. The CDR3 reads CASPGTEGYEQYF. The CDR3 nucleotides read TGCGCCAGCCCAGGGACGGAGGGTTACGAGCAGTACTTC.

Worth noting for this clone: Other DNA sequences of this sample code for an identical CDR3. The rearrangement joins TRBV9 to TRBJ1-2; the D is unclear. V lost 0 bases and J lost 2, with 5 bases in between. Germline values: CDR1 SGDLS, CDR2 YYNGEE. This CDR3 has 13 amino acids. DNA of the CDR3: TGTGCCAGCAGCGTAGTACAGAACTATGGCTACACCTTC. It yields the protein CASSVVQNYGYTF.

Written as DNA, the CDR3 is TGTGCCACCGGAAGGACTAGCGACTACGAGCAGTACTTC. Translated: CATGRTSDYEQYF. This chain joins TRBV2 and TRBJ2-7; TRBD2 matches at 9 bases. CDR1 and CDR2 from the germline V gene are SNHLY and FYNNEI. This CDR3 region has 13 residues. V was clipped by 10 bases and J by 3 bases; unmatched bases: 7.

The gene calls are TRBV3-1 (or the pseudogene TRBV3-2) and TRBJ2-3, with TRBD1 as a possible D gene (6 bases). Germline values: CDR1 LGHDT, CDR2 YNNKEL (reference sequence). This CDR3 contains 19 residues. V shed 1 base and J shed 6 bases, with 26 bases lying between them. The CDR3 loop is CASSQGSGAGVKGVDTQYF. The CDR3, as DNA: TGTGCCAGCAGCCAAGGCTCCGGGGCAGGGGTCAAGGGTGTGGATACGCAGTATTTT.

The CDR3 DNA follows: TGTGCCAGCAGTTCCTCTAGCGGGGGATCCTACAATGAGCAGTTCTTC. Its protein is CASSSSSGGSYNEQFF. The rearrangement joins TRBV6-5 to TRBJ2-1; 10 positions agree with TRBD2. CDR3 length equals 16 residues. Looked up from germline, CDR1 is MNHEY and CDR2 is SVGAGI. The V and J ends lost 4 bases and 1 base, in that order; junction bases with no gene match: 4.

The chain has TRBV29-1 and TRBJ2-2, with D unclear. CDR1 and CDR2 (germline): SQVTM, ANQGSEA. V lost 3 bases and J lost 0, with 5 bases in between. The CDR3 spans 13 residues. The CDR3 DNA follows: TGCAGCGTTGAGGCCCCGAACACCGGGGAGCTGTTTTTT. Translated, it gives CSVEAPNTGELFF.

This sequence joins TRBV10-3 and TRBJ2-2; D is perhaps TRBD2 (6 bases). Trimming pared 10 bases from V and 7 bases from J, leaving 13 bases between. This CDR3 region has 12 residues. The germline V gene has CDR1 ENHRY and CDR2 SYGVKD. CDR3 sequence (DNA): TGTGCCACCCACGGCGGGGTCGGGGAGCTGTTTTTT. Residues: CATHGGVGELFF.

The V and J genes are TRBV6-5 and TRBJ2-7; no reliable D call. The germline V gene has CDR1 MNHEY and CDR2 SVGAGI. The CDR3 extends over 15 amino acids. The ends were cut back, 7 bases at V and 2 bases at J, with 18 bases in the middle. CDR3 sequence: CASTPRGGSTYEQYF. The CDR3 bases are TGTGCCAGCACCCCCAGAGGCGGTTCTACCTACGAGCAGTACTTC.

V and J are TRBV18 and TRBJ2-1; D is ambiguous. Between the trimmed V and J ends, which lost 2 bases and 5 bases, there was a span of 10 bases. The CDR3 sequence is 14 residues long. Germline V gene data show CDR1 as KGHSH and CDR2 as LQKENI. CDR3 sequence: CASSPATANNEQFF. The CDR3 nucleotides are TGTGCCAGCTCACCAGCGACTGCCAACAATGAGCAGTTCTTC.